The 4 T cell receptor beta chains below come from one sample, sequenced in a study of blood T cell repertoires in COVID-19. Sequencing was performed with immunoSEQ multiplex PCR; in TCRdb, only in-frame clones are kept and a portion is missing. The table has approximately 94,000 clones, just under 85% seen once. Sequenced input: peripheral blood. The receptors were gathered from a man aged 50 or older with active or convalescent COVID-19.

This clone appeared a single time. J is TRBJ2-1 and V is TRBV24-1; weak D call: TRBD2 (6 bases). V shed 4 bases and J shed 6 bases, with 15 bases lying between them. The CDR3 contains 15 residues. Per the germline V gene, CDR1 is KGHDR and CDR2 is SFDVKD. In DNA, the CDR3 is TGTGCCACCAGTGAACCGGGACTCTTTACCAATGAGCAGTTCTTC. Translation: CATSEPGLFTNEQFF.

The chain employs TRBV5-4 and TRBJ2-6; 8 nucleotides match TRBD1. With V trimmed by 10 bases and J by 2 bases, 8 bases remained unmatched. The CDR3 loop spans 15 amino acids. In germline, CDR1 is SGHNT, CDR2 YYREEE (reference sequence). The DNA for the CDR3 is TGTGCCGGTGGGACAGGAAAGGCTGGGGCCAACGTCCTGACTTTC. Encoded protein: CAGGTGKAGANVLTF. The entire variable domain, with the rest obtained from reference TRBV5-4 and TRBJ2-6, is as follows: ETGVTQSPTHLIKTRGQQVTLRCSSQSGHNTVSWYQQALGQGPQFIFQYYREEENGRGNFPPRFSGLQFPNYSSELNVNALELDDSALYLCAGGTGKAGANVLTFGAGSRLTVL.

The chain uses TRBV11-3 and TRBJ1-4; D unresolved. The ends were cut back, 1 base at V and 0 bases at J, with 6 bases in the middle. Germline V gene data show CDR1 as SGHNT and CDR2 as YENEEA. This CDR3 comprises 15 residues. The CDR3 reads CASSLGEATNEKLFF. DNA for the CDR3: TGTGCCAGCAGCTTAGGAGAGGCAACTAATGAAAAACTGTTTTTT.

CDR3 residues: CASGSSGLNTGELFF. The CDR3 nucleotides are TGTGCTAGTGGTTCTTCGGGACTGAACACCGGGGAGCTGTTTTTT. This chain connects TRBV12-5 to TRBJ2-2, with D possibly TRBD2 on 6 matching bases. The V gene's germline CDR1 is LGHNT and CDR2 FRNRAP. This CDR3 is built from 15 residues. V was pared by 4 bases and J by 1 base, with 10 bases between.